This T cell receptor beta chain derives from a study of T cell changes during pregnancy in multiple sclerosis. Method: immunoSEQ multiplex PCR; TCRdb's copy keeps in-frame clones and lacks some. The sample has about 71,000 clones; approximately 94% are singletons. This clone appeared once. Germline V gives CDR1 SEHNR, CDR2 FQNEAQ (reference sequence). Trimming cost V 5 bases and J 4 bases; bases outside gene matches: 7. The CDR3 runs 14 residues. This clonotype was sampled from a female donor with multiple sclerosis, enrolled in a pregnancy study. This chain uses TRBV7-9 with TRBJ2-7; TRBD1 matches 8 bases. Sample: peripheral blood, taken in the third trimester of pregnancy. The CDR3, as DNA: TGTGCCAGCAGCCAAAACGACAGGGGTTACGAGCAGTACTTC. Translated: CASSQNDRGYEQYF. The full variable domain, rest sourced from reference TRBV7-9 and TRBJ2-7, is DTGVSQNPRHKITKRGQNVTFRCDPISEHNRLYWYRQTLGQGPEFLTYFQNEAQLEKSRLLSDRFSAERPKGSFSTLEIQRTEQGDSAMYLCASSQNDRGYEQYFGPGTRLTVT.